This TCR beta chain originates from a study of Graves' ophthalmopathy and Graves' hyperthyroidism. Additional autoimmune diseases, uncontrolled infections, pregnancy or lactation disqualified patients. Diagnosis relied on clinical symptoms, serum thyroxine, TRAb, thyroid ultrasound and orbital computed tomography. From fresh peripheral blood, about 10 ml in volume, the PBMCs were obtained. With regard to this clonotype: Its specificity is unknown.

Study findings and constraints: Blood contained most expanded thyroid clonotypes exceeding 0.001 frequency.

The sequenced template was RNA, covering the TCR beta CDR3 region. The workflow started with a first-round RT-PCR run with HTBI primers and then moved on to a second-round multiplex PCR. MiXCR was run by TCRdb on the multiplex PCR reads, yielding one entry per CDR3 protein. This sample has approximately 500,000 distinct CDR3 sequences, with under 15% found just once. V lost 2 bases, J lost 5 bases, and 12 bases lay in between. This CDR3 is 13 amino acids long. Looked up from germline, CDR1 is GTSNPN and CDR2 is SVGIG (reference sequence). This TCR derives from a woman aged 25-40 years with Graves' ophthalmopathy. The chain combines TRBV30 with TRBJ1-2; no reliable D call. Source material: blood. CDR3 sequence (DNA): TGTGCCTGGAGTAAAGGAGGAGAGTATGGCTACACCTTC. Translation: CAWSKGGEYGYTF. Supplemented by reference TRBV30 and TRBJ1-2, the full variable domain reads SQTIHQWPATLVQPVGSPLSLECTVEGTSNPNLYWYRQAAGRGLQLLFYSVGIGQISSEVPQNLSASRPQDRQFILSSKKLLLSDSGFYLCAWSKGGEYGYTFGSGTRLTVV.